These 22 T cell receptor beta chains originate from one sample sequenced in a study of radiotherapy plus CTLA-4 blockade in lung cancer. Method: immunoSEQ multiplex PCR; TCRdb's copy keeps in-frame clones and lacks some. This table has over 60,000 clones, around 87% appearing once. Material: peripheral blood, obtained from a patient treated with radiotherapy plus ipilimumab. The source is a human donor with non-small cell lung cancer that progressed on radiotherapy plus ipilimumab.

The chain has TRBV11-2 and TRBJ1-1, with a weak D call TRBD1 (5 bases). Trimming removed 6 bases from V and 4 bases from J, with 12 bases in between. CDR3 length: 13 amino acids. The germline gives CDR1 SGHAT, CDR2 FQNNGV. The chain's CDR3 is CASRSGLVTEAFF. In DNA form, the CDR3 reads TGTGCCAGCAGGTCAGGGCTTGTCACTGAAGCTTTCTTT.

The sample holds one count of this clone. The chain uses TRBV9 and TRBJ1-2; D gene unclear. This CDR3 contains 16 residues. Germline V gene lookup returns CDR1 SGDLS and CDR2 YYNGEE. V was pared by 0 bases and J by 4 bases, with 16 bases between. The CDR3 protein is CASSVEETQNSYGYTF. CDR3 coding DNA: TGTGCCAGCAGCGTAGAAGAGACACAAAATTCCTATGGCTACACCTTC.

In its sample, this clone was seen a few times. For the CDR3, the DNA is TGTGCCAGCAGTTTAAACGGACCGAACCAAGAGACCCAGTACTTC. Translated: CASSLNGPNQETQYF. The genes are TRBV27 and TRBJ2-5; D gene uncertain. Trimming left V 2 bases short and J 0 bases short, with 10 bases between. CDR3 size: 15 residues. Germline values: CDR1 MNHEY, CDR2 SMNVEV (reference sequence).

This rearrangement joins TRBV28 to TRBJ1-2, with 8 nucleotides matching TRBD1. Germline V gene lookup returns CDR1 MDHEN and CDR2 SYDVKM. The CDR3 totals 12 residues. V gave up 8 bases and J gave up 3 bases; unmatched junction bases: 2. Here the CDR3 reads CASGQGHYGYTF. The CDR3 DNA sequence: TGTGCCAGCGGACAGGGCCACTATGGCTACACCTTC.

The rearrangement joins TRBV2 to TRBJ2-1; no clear D. Germline V gene data show CDR1 as SNHLY and CDR2 as FYNNEI. V was shortened by 2 bases and J by 0 bases, with 11 bases between the two germline ends. CDR3 length equals 16 residues. This CDR3 reads CASSESEPSSYNEQFF. CDR3 sequence (DNA): TGTGCCAGCAGTGAATCCGAGCCGAGCTCCTACAATGAGCAGTTCTTC.

The chain couples TRBV10-1 to TRBJ2-2; 7 bases match TRBD1. The CDR3 totals 14 residues. Germline loops: CDR1 WNHNN, CDR2 SYGVQD (reference sequence). With 3 bases clipped from V and 6 bases from J, the junction kept 4 bases outside the gene matches. CDR3 region: CASSDDRVAGELFF. CDR3 DNA sequence: TGCGCCAGCAGTGATGACAGGGTGGCCGGGGAGCTGTTTTTT.

J is TRBJ1-5 and V is TRBV19, with D unclear. The CDR3 runs to 14 residues. Trimming left V 1 base short and J 2 bases short, with 6 bases between. In germline, CDR1 is LNHDA, CDR2 SQIVND (reference sequence). As DNA, the CDR3 is TGTGCCAGTAGTATAGTCTGGGGCAATCAGCCCCAGCATTTT. Protein sequence: CASSIVWGNQPQHF.

Regarding this clone: One junction end does not reproduce the germline sequence, and a read error may be involved. The chain is built from TRBV19 and TRBJ1-5; unclear D gene. This CDR3 is built from 15 residues. The germline CDR1 and CDR2 sequences are LNHDA and SQIVND (reference sequence). CDR3 nucleotides: TGTGCCAGTAGTATAGATGGGCGAGGCAAACAGCCCCAGCATTTT. It encodes CASSIDGRGKQPQHF.

The V gene is TRBV6-6, the J gene TRBJ1-2; a possible D gene is TRBD1 (5 bases). V was cut by 8 bases and J by 0 bases, with 19 bases left in between. The germline CDR1 and CDR2 sequences are MNHNY and SVGAGI (reference sequence). This CDR3 is built from 16 residues. CDR3 coding DNA: TGTGCCAGCGTTTCAGGGCGGGGACGCTCTAACTATGGCTACACCTTC. It translates to CASVSGRGRSNYGYTF.

This chain joins TRBV19 and TRBJ1-1, with 7 bases fitting TRBD1. The CDR3 extends over 13 amino acids. Trimming at V came to 8 bases and at J to 2 bases, leaving 5 bases not matched to a gene. Looked up from germline, CDR1 is LNHDA and CDR2 is SQIVND (reference sequence). The CDR3 region is CASRQGANTEAFF. Here the CDR3 DNA reads TGTGCCAGTCGACAGGGCGCAAACACTGAAGCTTTCTTT. The full variable domain, completed using reference TRBV19 and TRBJ1-1, is DGGITQSPKYLFRKEGQNVTLSCEQNLNHDAMYWYRQDPGQGLRLIYYSQIVNDFQKGDIAEGYSVSREKKESFPLTVTSAQKNPTAFYLCASRQGANTEAFFGQGTRLTVV.

The chain couples TRBV10-1 to TRBJ2-2; weak D call: TRBD1 (6 bases). Germline V gene lookup returns CDR1 WNHNN and CDR2 SYGVQD (reference sequence). V was trimmed by 0 bases and J by 1 base, leaving 9 bases between them. The CDR3 has 16 residues. The CDR3 DNA reads TGCGCCAGCAGTGAGTCCCAGGGGCTGAACACCGGGGAGCTGTTTTTT. Translation: CASSESQGLNTGELFF.

The chain couples TRBV14 to TRBJ2-3; D is uncertain. Trimming left V 4 bases short and J 4 bases short, with 9 bases between. Germline V gene sequence: CDR1 SGHDN, CDR2 FVKESK. The CDR3 consists of 13 residues. CDR3 in DNA: TGTGCCAGCAGCCCCCGTTCCGCAGATACGCAGTATTTT. It yields the protein CASSPRSADTQYF.

The chain couples TRBV11-2 to TRBJ1-2, with D possibly TRBD1 on 5 matching bases. Per germline, CDR1 SGHAT and CDR2 FQNNGV. This CDR3 is 16 amino acids long. The V gene lost 2 bases and the J gene lost 4 bases, with 17 bases spanning the gap. The CDR3 loop reads CASSLFTRTGGYGYTF. The CDR3 region has the DNA TGTGCCAGCAGCTTATTTACGCGGACTGGGGGCTATGGCTACACCTTC.

The chain recombines TRBV30 with TRBJ1-2; D uncertain. Per the germline V gene, CDR1 is GTSNPN and CDR2 is SVGIG (reference sequence). CDR3 length: 13 residues. Trimming shortened V by 2 bases and J by 4 bases, and 11 bases separated the two germline ends. The CDR3 loop is CAWSSPSTYGYTF. The CDR3 nucleotides are TGTGCCTGGAGTTCCCCTAGCACCTATGGCTACACCTTC.

This clone was found once. The chain employs TRBV11-2 and TRBJ1-2; D remains ambiguous. V lost 3 bases and J 4 bases, leaving 15 bases between the germline ends. The CDR3 extends over 15 amino acids. Germline CDR1 is SGHAT and CDR2 is FQNNGV. This CDR3 reads CASSFSGLPLYGYTF. The CDR3 DNA is TGTGCCAGCAGCTTCTCGGGCCTTCCCCTCTATGGCTACACCTTC.

This clone came up once. J is TRBJ2-1 and V is TRBV5-8; 8 nucleotides agree with TRBD2. The CDR3 runs to 17 residues. Germline V gives CDR1 SGHTS, CDR2 YDEGEE. Trimming removed 4 bases from V and 0 bases from J; junction bases left unmatched: 9. The CDR3: CASSKPSGLASYNEQFF. CDR3 DNA: TGTGCCAGCAGCAAGCCAAGCGGACTAGCCTCCTACAATGAGCAGTTCTTC.

The J gene is TRBJ1-1, the V gene TRBV13; TRBD1 aligns across 7 bases. This CDR3 contains 17 residues. Trimming removed 3 bases from V and 7 bases from J; junction bases left unmatched: 17. Germline CDR1 is PRHDT and CDR2 is FYEKMQ (reference sequence). CDR3 protein: CASSFHLTGSVSGEAFF. The DNA of the CDR3 is TGTGCCAGCAGCTTCCACCTGACAGGGAGTGTGTCCGGTGAAGCTTTCTTT.

This chain links TRBV19 with TRBJ1-4, with 7 nucleotides matching TRBD1. The CDR3 is made up of 15 amino acids. Germline values: CDR1 LNHDA, CDR2 SQIVND (reference sequence). V gave up 4 bases and J gave up 8 bases; unmatched junction bases: 10. The CDR3 sequence is CASSSPGTVREKLFF. Written as DNA, the CDR3 is TGTGCCAGTAGTAGCCCCGGGACAGTTCGGGAAAAACTGTTTTTT.

The chain is built from TRBV30 and TRBJ2-1, with 8 bases lining up with TRBD2. The CDR3 spans 13 residues. Germline V gene sequence: CDR1 GTSNPN, CDR2 SVGIG (reference sequence). With 4 bases clipped from V and 6 bases from J, the junction kept 5 bases outside the gene matches. The CDR3 loop is CAWNPGLANEQFF. The CDR3 DNA follows: TGTGCCTGGAACCCCGGACTAGCCAATGAGCAGTTCTTC.

This clone was recorded a few times. The chain combines TRBV19 with TRBJ1-2, with 7 bases matching TRBD1. CDR1 and CDR2 (germline): LNHDA, SQIVND (reference sequence). The CDR3 runs 14 residues. The trim removed 7 bases at V and 4 bases at J, leaving 9 bases unmatched. CDR3 nucleotides: TGTGCCAGTACAAGGACAGGAGAATCCTATGGCTACACCTTC. The encoded protein is CASTRTGESYGYTF.

This clone showed up just a few times. CDR3 protein: CSGSFGLGWAEAFF. The CDR3 DNA follows: TGCAGCGGTTCCTTCGGACTGGGGTGGGCCGAAGCTTTCTTT. This chain connects TRBV29-1 to TRBJ1-1; D remains ambiguous. CDR1 and CDR2 (germline): SQVTM, ANQGSEA. V was pared by 7 bases and J by 8 bases, with 23 bases between. The CDR3 spans 14 residues. The full variable domain, in which reference TRBV29-1 and TRBJ1-1 provide the parts outside the CDR3, is SAVISQKPSRDICQRGTSLTIQCQVDSQVTMMFWYRQQPGQSLTLIATANQGSEATYESGFVIDKFPISRPNLTFSTLTVSNMSPEDSSIYLCSGSFGLGWAEAFFGQGTRLTVV.

The chain joins TRBV30 to TRBJ2-1; 12 nucleotides line up with TRBD2. CDR3 length: 15 residues. CDR1 GTSNPN and CDR2 SVGIG come from the germline V gene (reference sequence). V lost 2 bases, J lost 8 bases, and 7 bases stayed unmatched. CDR3: CAWSKGLAGFYEQFF. Here the CDR3 DNA reads TGTGCCTGGAGTAAGGGACTAGCGGGCTTCTATGAGCAGTTCTTC.